Shown below are 15 T cell receptor beta chains from a single sample sequenced in a study of PD-L1 blockade in urothelial cancer. The data were produced by immunoSEQ multiplex PCR, yet TCRdb's version contains in-frame clones alone and is incomplete. The data contain some 120,000 clones, approximately 84% of them singletons. Time point defined: pretreatment peripheral blood. The sequences come from PBMCs, collected around atezolizumab (anti-PD-L1) treatment. The receptors were gathered from a middle-aged man with urothelial cancer.

This chain joins TRBV6-5 and TRBJ1-5; 12 bases are shared with TRBD1. From germline, CDR1 is MNHEY and CDR2 SVGAGI. Trimming at V came to 6 bases and at J to 4 bases, leaving 4 bases not matched to a gene. The CDR3 extends over 15 amino acids. The CDR3 region has the DNA TGTGCCAGCAGCCGGGACAGGGGGCATAATCAGCCCCAGCATTTT. This codes for CASSRDRGHNQPQHF.

The DNA of the CDR3 is TGTGCCAGCAGCTTAGAATCACTAGCGGGAGCGAAGACCCAGTACTTC. The encoded protein is CASSLESLAGAKTQYF. The genes are TRBV7-6 and TRBJ2-5, with TRBD2 matching over 11 bases. This CDR3 spans 16 amino acids. V lost 1 base to trimming and J lost 6 bases; unmatched junction nucleotides: 7. Germline V gene lookup returns CDR1 SGHVS and CDR2 FNYEAQ.

This clone was seen once. The CDR3 bases are TGTGCCAGCAGTCACGATCGGTTCGAGCAGTACTTC. Translated: CASSHDRFEQYF. The V gene is TRBV5-5, the J gene TRBJ2-7; D remains unclear. Germline V CDR1 and CDR2: SGHKS, YYEKEE (reference sequence). V was shortened by 5 bases and J by 6 bases, with 12 bases between the two germline ends. CDR3 length: 12 amino acids.

The V gene is TRBV9, the J gene TRBJ2-2; possibly TRBD2 for D (6 bases). Trimming took off 4 bases at V and 5 bases at J, with 15 bases between the two ends. The CDR3 runs 15 residues. Germline V gives CDR1 SGDLS, CDR2 YYNGEE. CDR3 loop: CASSLGTGRTGELFF. The CDR3 nucleotides read TGTGCCAGCAGCCTCGGGACCGGGAGAACCGGGGAGCTGTTTTTT.

The count of this clone is one. The chain recombines TRBV2 with TRBJ2-7; D possibly corresponds to TRBD1 (5 bases). Germline assignment: CDR1 SNHLY and CDR2 FYNNEI. CDR3 length: 15 amino acids. V dropped 10 bases and J dropped 1 base, with 20 bases sitting between them. CDR3 nucleotide sequence: TGTGCCAACGTCCCCGGGCAGGGTGTATCCTACGAGCAGTACTTC. It yields the protein CANVPGQGVSYEQYF.

V is TRBV5-1 and J is TRBJ1-1; D is perhaps TRBD1 (5 bases). V was shortened by 0 bases and J by 5 bases, with 11 bases between the two germline ends. Germline values: CDR1 SGHRS, CDR2 YFSETQ. There are 14 residues in the CDR3. CDR3 protein: CASSLVVGGTEAFF. The CDR3 bases are TGCGCCAGCAGCTTGGTTGTTGGGGGGACTGAAGCTTTCTTT.

The V call is TRBV11-3, the J call TRBJ1-1; no firm D call. The V gene lost 3 bases and the J gene lost 2 bases, with 7 bases spanning the gap. Germline-derived CDR1 and CDR2 are SGHNT and YENEEA. This CDR3 region has 13 residues. CDR3 nucleotide sequence: TGTGCCAGCAGCTTCGAGTCTAACACTGAAGCTTTCTTT. It encodes CASSFESNTEAFF. Drawing the rest from reference TRBV11-3 and TRBJ1-1, the complete variable domain is EAGVVQSPRYKIIEKKQPVAFWCNPISGHNTLYWYLQNLGQGPELLIRYENEEAVDDSQLPKDRFSAERLKGVDSTLKIQPAELGDSAVYLCASSFESNTEAFFGQGTRLTVV.

The genes are TRBV18 and TRBJ2-2; D gene uncertain. This CDR3 comprises 17 residues. Looked up from germline, CDR1 is KGHSH and CDR2 is LQKENI. Trimming removed 6 bases at V and 2 bases at J, with 19 bases between. This chain's CDR3 is CASSPRLAGGNTGELFF. The CDR3 DNA reads TGTGCCAGCTCCCCCCGGCTGGCTGGCGGTAACACCGGGGAGCTGTTTTTT.

This rearrangement joins TRBV27 to TRBJ2-2; 12 bases line up with TRBD2. This CDR3 has 15 residues. J lost 8 bases, V lost 4 bases, and 5 bases had no gene match. The germline CDR1 and CDR2 sequences are MNHEY and SMNVEV (reference sequence). In DNA form, the CDR3 reads TGTGCCAGCAGTTGGGAGACTAGCGGGAGAGGGGAGCTGTTTTTT. This codes for CASSWETSGRGELFF.

The rearrangement uses TRBV6-5 and TRBJ1-2; D is perhaps TRBD1 (5 bases). CDR1 and CDR2 from the germline V gene are MNHEY and SVGAGI. Trimming took 3 bases from V and 10 from J, leaving 12 bases between them. The CDR3 runs to 12 residues. The CDR3 DNA is TGTGCCAGCAGTTATACTGGACACCTCTACACCTTC. This codes for CASSYTGHLYTF.

The chain has TRBV4-2 and TRBJ2-3; 8 bases are a match to TRBD2. The CDR3 runs 17 residues. V shed 5 bases and J 5 bases; nucleotides not matched to a gene: 15. Germline V gene sequence: CDR1 LGHNA, CDR2 YNFKEQ. The CDR3 DNA sequence: TGTGCCAGCAGCGCACGCATTGTGGCGGGAGGCCGAGATACGCAGTATTTT. It encodes CASSARIVAGGRDTQYF.

V gene TRBV30 combines with J gene TRBJ1-6; TRBD1 is a possible D gene (6 bases). In germline, CDR1 is GTSNPN, CDR2 SVGIG (reference sequence). The CDR3 runs to 14 residues. The V end was cut by 2 bases, the J end by 6 bases, with 11 bases between. CDR3 loop: CAWSPGTTNSPLHF. The DNA for the CDR3 is TGTGCCTGGAGTCCCGGGACAACTAATTCACCCCTCCACTTT.

The V call is TRBV21-1, the J call TRBJ2-1; the table's D call, TRBD2, has no DNA check behind it. TRBV21-1 is a documented pseudogene. The CDR3 runs 15 residues. CDR3 in amino acids: CASSNLAGGFHEQFF. The DNA of the CDR3 is TGTGCCAGCAGCAACCTAGCGGGAGGATTCCATGAGCAGTTCTTC.

The chain links TRBV2 to TRBJ2-1, with D unresolved. From germline, CDR1 is SNHLY and CDR2 FYNNEI. Trimming shortened V by 3 bases and J by 3 bases, and 3 bases separated the two germline ends. This CDR3 has 12 amino acids. CDR3: CASSDSYNEQFF. For the CDR3, the DNA is TGTGCCAGCAGTGACAGCTACAATGAGCAGTTCTTC.

This clone was detected only a few times. The rearrangement links TRBV2 to TRBJ2-7, with D maybe TRBD2 (6 bases). The CDR3 is made up of 14 amino acids. Between the trimmed V and J ends, which lost 11 bases and 6 bases, there was a span of 23 bases. From germline, CDR1 is SNHLY and CDR2 FYNNEI. The CDR3 nucleotides read TGTGCCGCCTCCCCAGGGACTCATTCTGGCGAGCAGTACTTC. This gives the protein CAASPGTHSGEQYF. The full variable domain, rest sourced from reference TRBV2 and TRBJ2-7, is EPEVTQTPSHQVTQMGQEVILRCVPISNHLYFYWYRQILGQKVEFLVSFYNNEISEKSEIFDDQFSVERPDGSNFTLKIRSTKLEDSAMYFCAASPGTHSGEQYFGPGTRLTVT.